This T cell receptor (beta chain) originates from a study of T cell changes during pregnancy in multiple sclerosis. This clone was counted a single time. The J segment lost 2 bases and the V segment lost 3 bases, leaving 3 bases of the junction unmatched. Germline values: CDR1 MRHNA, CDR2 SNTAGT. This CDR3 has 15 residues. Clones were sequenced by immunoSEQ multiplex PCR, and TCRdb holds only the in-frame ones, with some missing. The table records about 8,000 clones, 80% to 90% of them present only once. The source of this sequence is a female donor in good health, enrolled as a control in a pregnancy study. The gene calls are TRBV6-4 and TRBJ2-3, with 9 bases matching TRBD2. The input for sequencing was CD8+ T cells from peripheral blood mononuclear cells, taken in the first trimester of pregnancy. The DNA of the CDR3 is TGTGCCAGCAGTGAATTAGCGGGGGCCACAGATACGCAGTATTTT. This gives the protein CASSELAGATDTQYF.